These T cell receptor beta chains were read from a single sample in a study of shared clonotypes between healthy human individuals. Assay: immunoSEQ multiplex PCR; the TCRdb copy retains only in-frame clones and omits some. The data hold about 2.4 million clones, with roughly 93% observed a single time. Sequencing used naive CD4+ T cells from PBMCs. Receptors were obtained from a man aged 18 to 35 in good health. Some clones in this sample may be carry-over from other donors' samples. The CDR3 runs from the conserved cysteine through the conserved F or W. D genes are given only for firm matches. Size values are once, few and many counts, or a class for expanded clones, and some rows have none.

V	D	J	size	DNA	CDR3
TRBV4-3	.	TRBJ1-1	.	TGCGCCAGCAGCCAAGAGGGTGGAGGGAACACTGAAGCTTTCTTT	CASSQEGGGNTEAFF
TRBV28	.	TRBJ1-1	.	TGTGCCAGCAGCCGACCGTTTATGAACACTGAAGCTTTCTTT	CASSRPFMNTEAFF
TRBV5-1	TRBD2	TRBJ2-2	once	TGCGCCAGCAGCTTGGTGGGCGGGAGCGACACCGGGGAGCTGTTTTTT	CASSLVGGSDTGELFF
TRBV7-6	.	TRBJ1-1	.	TGTGCCAGCAGCTCGTCCCGGGACATCAGTGAAGCTTTCTTT	CASSSSRDISEAFF
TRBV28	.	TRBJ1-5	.	TGTGCCAGCAGTGAACAGGGATTGAGCAATCAGCCCCAGCATTTT	CASSEQGLSNQPQHF
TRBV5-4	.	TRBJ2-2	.	TGTGCCAGCAGCTTAATACGGGAGAACACCGGGGAGCTGTTTTTT	CASSLIRENTGELFF
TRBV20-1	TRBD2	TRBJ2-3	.	TGCAGAACCGCGCGGGAGGATACGCAGTATTTT	CRTAREDTQYF
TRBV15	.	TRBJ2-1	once	TGTGCCACCAGCATTCGGGGCGACGCGTACAATGAGCAGTTCTTC	CATSIRGDAYNEQFF
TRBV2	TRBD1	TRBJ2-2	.	TGTGCCAGCAGTCCCCGGGACAGGGTAACCGGGGAGCTGTTTTTT	CASSPRDRVTGELFF
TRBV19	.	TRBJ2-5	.	TGTGCCAGTAGTAAGGGACATCTGGGGGCGGGAGTAAGGGAGACCCAGTACTTC	CASSKGHLGAGVRETQYF
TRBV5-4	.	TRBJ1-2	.	TGTGCCAGCAGCGCCCTACAGGGCTCAGCTAACTATGGCTACACCTTC	CASSALQGSANYGYTF
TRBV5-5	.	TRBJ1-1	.	TGTGCCAGCAGCTTGTGGGGTGGGGACACTGAAGCTTTCTTT	CASSLWGGDTEAFF
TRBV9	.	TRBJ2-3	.	TGTGCCAGCAGCGCTACGATCAGGGCCGGGGGAGATACGCAGTATTTT	CASSATIRAGGDTQYF
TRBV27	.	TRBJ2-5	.	TGTGCCAGCAGGAAACAAGGGGGGGGTGTGACCCAGTACTTC	CASRKQGGGVTQYF
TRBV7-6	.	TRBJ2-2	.	TGTGCCAGCAGCCCCCATCGGCCCGGGGAGCTGTTTTTT	CASSPHRPGELFF
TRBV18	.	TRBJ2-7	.	TGTGCCAGCTCACCCCATGTCATCGGGGCCGGCGACGAGCAGTACTTC	CASSPHVIGAGDEQYF
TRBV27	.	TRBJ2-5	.	TGTGCCAGCAGTAACGGGCCGGAGGCCGGGGAGACCCAGTACTTC	CASSNGPEAGETQYF
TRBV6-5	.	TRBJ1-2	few	TGTGCCAGCAGTTACACCCAGGGGATTACCTATGGCTACACCTTC	CASSYTQGITYGYTF
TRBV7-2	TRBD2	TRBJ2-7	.	TGTGCCAGCAGCTTACGACTAGCGGGCTACGAGCAGTACTTC	CASSLRLAGYEQYF
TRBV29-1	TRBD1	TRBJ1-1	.	TGCAGCGTTGAAGCGCGACAGGGAATTTACACTGAAGCTTTCTTT	CSVEARQGIYTEAFF
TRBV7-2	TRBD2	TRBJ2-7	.	TGTGCCAGCAGCTTAGACGGGAGGGCCCTGTTCGAGCAGTACTTC	CASSLDGRALFEQYF
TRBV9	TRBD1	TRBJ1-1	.	TGTGCCAGCAGCGTAGTGACAGGGACGGAAGCTTTCTTT	CASSVVTGTEAFF
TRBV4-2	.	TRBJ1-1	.	TGTGCCAGCAGCCAATTTTTACGGGGACGGAAGAACACTGAAGCTTTCTTT	CASSQFLRGRKNTEAFF